This TCR beta chain was sequenced for a study of graft-versus-host responses after intestinal transplantation. This clone came up once. Using immunoSEQ multiplex PCR, the repertoire was profiled, and TCRdb retains in-frame clones only, with some absent. The profile shows 15,000 to 20,000 clones, more than 80% of them singletons. To release intraepithelial and lamina propria lymphocytes, the graft tissue was processed. The CDR3 spans 15 residues. Germline lookup yields CDR1 SEHNR and CDR2 FQNEAQ (reference sequence). V was pared by 0 bases and J by 2 bases, with 10 bases between. This chain connects TRBV7-9 to TRBJ2-5; D gene unclear. This clonotype was obtained from a human patient who received an intestinal transplant, so some T cells may come from the graft donor. Here the sequenced sample was ileum tissue, taken just over 100 days after intestinal transplant. CDR3 nucleotides: TGTGCCAGCAGCTTAGCCCCCTCAGGACAAGAGACCCAGTACTTC. Translated: CASSLAPSGQETQYF.